These T cell receptor beta chains were read from a single sample in a study of post-analysis software for immune sequencing data. TCRdb ran MiXCR on the PCR reads and lists one entry per CDR3 protein. The sample has some 690,000 distinct CDR3 sequences, approximately 30% seen once. The specimen was blood. Receptor source: a girl aged 5-17 years with multiple sclerosis. Both conserved end residues are part of each CDR3. The D gene is left open where the match is weak.

v_call	j_call	d_call	cdr3_aa
TRBV20-1	TRBJ2-1	TRBD2	CSASTSGSAPYNEQFF
TRBV10-3	TRBJ2-3	NA	CAISEFLAPPQYF
TRBV7-2	TRBJ2-5	NA	CASSLRSTFQETQYF
TRBV9	TRBJ1-5	NA	CASSAGDRGNQPQHF
TRBV2	TRBJ2-1	TRBD2	CAGSEVASGAYNEQFF
TRBV12-3/TRBV12-4	TRBJ1-2	NA	CASSLRTADGYTF
TRBV11-2	NA	TRBD1	CASSLAGTGRREQYF
TRBV12-3/TRBV12-4	TRBJ2-2	TRBD1	CASSKYSGTGSPGELFF
TRBV24-1	TRBJ2-7	NA	CATSDFSGETYEQYF
TRBV3-1	TRBJ1-2	NA	CASSKDAGGTYGYTF
TRBV3-1	TRBJ2-5	NA	CASSQEASSGTQYF
TRBV6-1	TRBJ1-1	NA	CASSARDNTEAFF
TRBV12-3/TRBV12-4	TRBJ2-7	NA	CASSLTSQYEQYF
TRBV6-2/TRBV6-3	TRBJ2-1	TRBD1	CASSYEGQDYNEQFF
TRBV7-2	TRBJ2-5	TRBD1	CASSSRTGAFEQYF
TRBV5-1	TRBJ2-3	TRBD1	CASSSSWTGGGTDTQYF
TRBV6-5	TRBJ1-1	TRBD1	CASSYMTGRAFF
TRBV6-5	TRBJ1-4	NA	CASSYSGRPTNEKLFF
TRBV20-1	TRBJ1-2	NA	CSARGWDYSYTF
TRBV7-9	TRBJ2-1	NA	CASSARAQPYNEQFF
TRBV11-2	TRBJ2-1	NA	CASSLGAGQYNEQFF
TRBV7-2	TRBJ2-3	NA	CASSLRGGITRFGDTQYF
TRBV29-1	TRBJ2-1	TRBD2	CSVEFGTSADNEQFF
TRBV5-6	TRBJ1-2	NA	CASSAPLLGFGYTF
TRBV5-6	TRBJ2-7	NA	CASSWEYGSYEQYF
TRBV20-1	TRBJ2-5	NA	CSARSGSTATYQETQYF
TRBV20-1	TRBJ1-1	NA	CSARVGNRADTEAFF
TRBV7-9	TRBJ2-1	TRBD1	CASRAGTGTYNEQFF
TRBV14	TRBJ2-7	NA	CASSQGGAEQYF
TRBV12-3/TRBV12-4	TRBJ2-5	NA	CASSSGHFQYF
TRBV6-2/TRBV6-3	TRBJ2-7	NA	CASSYSMRGGAQYF
TRBV4-3	TRBJ2-7	TRBD1	CASSQRQGAYEQYF
TRBV25-1	TRBJ2-7	NA	CASSEYYSGEGTYEQYF
TRBV20-1	TRBJ1-4	TRBD1	CSALGEGAGASEKLFF
TRBV11-2	TRBJ1-1	NA	CASSLVGGWVGTGPVGGEAFF
TRBV20-1	TRBJ2-7	TRBD2	CSARDLGGLAGVPGITYEQYF
TRBV29-1	TRBJ2-1	TRBD2	CSVIWLADYNEQFF